Described below is a single TCR beta chain sequence and its context. Its cognate antigen is unknown. With a J-beta primer mix and a sample-barcoded 5' primer, a second PCR ran about 7 to 12 cycles. A template-switch adaptor with 12 random nucleotides tagged each cDNA molecule. One entry per CDR3 protein, called by TCRdb with MiXCR from the 5' RACE reads. The sample has more than 650,000 distinct CDR3 sequences; about 26% are singletons. This sample stems from a study of blood T cells in healthy people across ages. The wider study: Per two T cells, about one barcoded beta molecule was captured through template switching. Study observations and caveats: Samples with more naive T cells showed higher observed beta diversity.

This CDR3 spans 14 amino acids. The germline V gene encodes CDR1 SGHKS and CDR2 YYEKEE (reference sequence). V shed 3 bases and J 7 bases; nucleotides not matched to a gene: 7. The same sample was also studied in work on T cells of mothers and their children. Per that study: Researchers report slightly higher, though non-significant, overlap in related mother-child pairs than in unrelated pairs.

The receptor was isolated from a boy aged 10-17 years in good health. Material: blood. The chain carries TRBV5-5 and TRBJ2-1; 7 bases line up with TRBD2. The CDR3 bases are TGTGCCAGCAGCTGGAGAGCCGGGGGGAATGAGCAGTTCTTC. Translation: CASSWRAGGNEQFF.